This T cell receptor beta chain was sequenced in a study of spatial heterogeneity in lung cancer. Study-level points and caveats: Tracking of ubiquitous and regional nonsynonymous mutations by counts of ubiquitous and regional expanded TCRs, respectively, was seen. It was found that expanded intratumoral alpha and beta TCR counts tracked tumor mutation counts.

MiXCR, applied by TCRdb to the 5' RACE reads, yields one record per CDR3 protein. The data show 3,200 or so distinct CDR3 sequences, around an eighth seen once. Time point here: sample taken at primary tumor resection. Whole RNA was taken from tumor, nontumor lung or frozen PBMC; it was then sequenced unsorted. Relative to its sample, this clonotype is medium-sized. Its matching antigen is unknown. The TCR originated in a male donor with early-stage non-small cell lung cancer. This specimen was lung tumor tissue, taken at surgery.

CDR3 protein: CASSLNRVVDTQYF. CDR3 sequence (DNA): TGTGCCAGCAGTTTGAACCGAGTGGTAGATACGCAGTATTTT. The chain carries TRBV12-3 or TRBV12-4 and TRBJ2-3; no definite D call. The length of the CDR3 is 14 residues. V gave up 3 bases and J gave up 5 bases, with 12 bases separating them.